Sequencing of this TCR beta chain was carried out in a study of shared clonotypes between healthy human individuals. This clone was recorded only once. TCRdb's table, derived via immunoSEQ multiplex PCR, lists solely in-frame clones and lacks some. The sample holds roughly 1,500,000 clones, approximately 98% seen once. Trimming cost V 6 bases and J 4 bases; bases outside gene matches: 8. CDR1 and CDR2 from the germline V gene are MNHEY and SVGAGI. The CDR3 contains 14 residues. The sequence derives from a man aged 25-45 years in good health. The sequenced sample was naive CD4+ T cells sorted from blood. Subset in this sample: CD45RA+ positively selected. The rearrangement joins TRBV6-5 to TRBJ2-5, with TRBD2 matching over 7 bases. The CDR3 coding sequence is TGTGCCAGCAGAGGACCTGGGAGGGGAGAGACCCAGTACTTC. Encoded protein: CASRGPGRGETQYF.